This entry describes one T cell receptor (beta chain). Antigen: not known. Expressed TCRB transcripts got sequenced, as all isolated RNA was reverse transcribed. Method: immunoSEQ multiplex PCR; TCRdb's copy keeps in-frame clones and lacks some. The table has approximately 730,000 clones, over 10% seen once. This entry belongs to a study of beta chain features in type 1 diabetes. Findings and limits, study-wide: In every one of the four CD4+ subsets, TCRB CDR3s were moderately but significantly shorter in Type 1 diabetes patients.

Looked up from germline, CDR1 is KGHSH and CDR2 is LQKENI. The CDR3 contains 13 residues. V lost 5 bases and J 7 bases, leaving 12 bases between the germline ends. The origin of this receptor is a man aged 18 to 35 with type 1 diabetes. Sequencing was done on a sample of naive CD4+ T cells from blood. This chain connects TRBV18 to TRBJ1-5; a weak D match, TRBD1 (5 bases). The CDR3 reads CASSLGEGQPQHF. The CDR3, as DNA: TGTGCCAGCTCATTGGGGGAAGGGCAGCCCCAGCATTTT.